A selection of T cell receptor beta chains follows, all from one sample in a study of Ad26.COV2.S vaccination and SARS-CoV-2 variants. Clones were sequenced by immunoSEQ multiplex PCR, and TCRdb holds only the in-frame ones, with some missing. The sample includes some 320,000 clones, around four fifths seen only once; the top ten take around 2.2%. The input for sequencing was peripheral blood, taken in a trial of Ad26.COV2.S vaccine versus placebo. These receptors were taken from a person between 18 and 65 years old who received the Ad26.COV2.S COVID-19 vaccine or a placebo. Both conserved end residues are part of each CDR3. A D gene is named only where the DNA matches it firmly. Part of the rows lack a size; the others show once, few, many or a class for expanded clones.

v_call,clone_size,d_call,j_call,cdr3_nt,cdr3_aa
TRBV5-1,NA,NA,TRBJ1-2,TGCGCCAGCAGCTTGTCCGACACATATGGCTACACCTTC,CASSLSDTYGYTF
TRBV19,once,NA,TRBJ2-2,TGTGCCAGTAGTCTAACGAGGCCAGATGGGGGTTCAGCTTTTACCGGGGAGCTGTTTTTT,CASSLTRPDGGSAFTGELFF
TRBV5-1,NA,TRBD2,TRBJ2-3,TGCGCCACCGTTAGCGGGGGGCCCTTCACAGATACGCAGTATTTT,CATVSGGPFTDTQYF
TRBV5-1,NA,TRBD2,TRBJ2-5,TGCGCCAGCAGCCGGACTAGCGGACAAGAGACCCAGTACTTC,CASSRTSGQETQYF
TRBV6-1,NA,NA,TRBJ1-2,TGTGCCAGCAGTGAAGTGGGACTAGGCTACACCTTC,CASSEVGLGYTF
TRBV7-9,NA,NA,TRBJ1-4,TGTGCCAGCAGCTTAGGGGGTCTTAATGAAAAACTGTTTTTT,CASSLGGLNEKLFF
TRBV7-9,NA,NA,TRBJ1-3,TGTGCCAGCAGTTTGGACCAGGGAAGGGGAAACACCATATATTTT,CASSLDQGRGNTIYF
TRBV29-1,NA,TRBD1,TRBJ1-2,TGCAGCGTTGAAGATCCTTTGGTACTAGGGGGCAATGGCTACACCTTC,CSVEDPLVLGGNGYTF
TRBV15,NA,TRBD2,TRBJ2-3,TGTGCCACCAGCAGAGTCCCTAGCGGGGGGGCTCGAGATACGCAGTATTTT,CATSRVPSGGARDTQYF
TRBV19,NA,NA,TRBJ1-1,TGTGCCAGTAGTTTTGGACATTTAATGAACACTGAAGCTTTCTTT,CASSFGHLMNTEAFF
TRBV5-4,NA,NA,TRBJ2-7,TGTGCCAGCAGTTCCCGGAACGGGTTCTCCTACGAGCAGTACTTC,CASSSRNGFSYEQYF
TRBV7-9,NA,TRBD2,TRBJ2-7,TGTGCCAGCAGCCATATCGACGCGGGGGAAAAGGGCTACGAGCAGTACTTC,CASSHIDAGEKGYEQYF
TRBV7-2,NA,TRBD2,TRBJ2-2,TGTGCCAGCAGCCCCCGTTTTAGGGCGGGGGGGCCGGCCGGGGAGCTGTTTTTT,CASSPRFRAGGPAGELFF
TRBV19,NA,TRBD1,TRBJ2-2,TGTGCCAGTAGTATGGTCACGGGACAGGGGTTCAGCGGGGAGCTGTTTTTT,CASSMVTGQGFSGELFF
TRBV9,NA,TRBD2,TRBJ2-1,TGTGCCCGCAGCGGGGGAGGGGGGGCCGATGAGCAGTTCTTC,CARSGGGGADEQFF
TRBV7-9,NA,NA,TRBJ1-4,TGTGCCAGCAGCTTAGGGCAGGGGAGTGAAAAACTGTTTTTT,CASSLGQGSEKLFF
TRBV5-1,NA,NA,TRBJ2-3,TGCGCCAGCAGCTTTCCCGGCACAGATACGCAGTATTTT,CASSFPGTDTQYF
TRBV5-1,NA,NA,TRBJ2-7,TGCGCCAGCAGCTTGCGTGGGACCACCTACGAGCAGTACTTC,CASSLRGTTYEQYF
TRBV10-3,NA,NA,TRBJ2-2,TGTGCCATCAGTGAACGCCAAACCGGGGAGCTGTTTTTT,CAISERQTGELFF